This passage covers 10 T cell receptor beta chains from one sample sequenced in a study of T-cell reconstitution after alpha-beta-depleted transplantation in children. This sample's TCRbeta library carried unique molecular identifier barcodes. Each CDR3 protein gets one entry after TCRdb re-called the PCR reads with MiXCR. Found here are some 240,000 distinct CDR3 sequences, roughly a tenth of them singletons; the top ten hold 5% to 5.5%. This sample comprised PBMCs from the stem cell graft donor, obtained from the stem cell graft. These receptors were collected from a human donor who donated a stem cell graft to a child with SCID.

This clonotype was counted at least ten times. The chain combines TRBV20-1 with TRBJ2-2; 10 bases agree with TRBD2. This CDR3 has 16 amino acids. Per the germline V gene, CDR1 is DFQATT and CDR2 is SNEGSKA (reference sequence). After removal of 4 bases from V and 1 base from J, the junction contained 6 bases not matched to a gene. Here the CDR3 reads CSATYRTSGNTGELFF. In DNA, the CDR3 is TGCAGTGCTACCTACCGGACTAGCGGGAACACCGGGGAGCTGTTTTTT.

This clonotype was observed at least ten times. J is TRBJ2-5 and V is TRBV5-1; 7 bases line up with TRBD2. CDR1 and CDR2 (germline): SGHRS, YFSETQ. The ends lost 5 bases at V and 1 base at J; junction bases unmatched: 2. CDR3 length: 13 amino acids. The DNA for the CDR3 is TGCGCCAGCAGGACTAGCAGCCAAGAGACCCAGTACTTC. Protein product: CASRTSSQETQYF. Filled out from reference TRBV5-1 and TRBJ2-5, the complete variable domain reads KAGVTQTPRYLIKTRGQQVTLSCSPISGHRSVSWYQQTPGQGLQFLFEYFSETQRNKGNFPGRFSGRQFSNSRSEMNVSTLELGDSALYLCASRTSSQETQYFGPGTRLLVL.

This clonotype occurred many times. The gene calls are TRBV9 and TRBJ2-3; TRBD2 aligns across 10 bases. Unmatched junction bases numbered 3, after V lost 7 bases and J lost 1 base. Germline CDR1 SGDLS, CDR2 YYNGEE. The CDR3 has 14 amino acids. CDR3: CASGTSGGTDTQYF. In nucleotides, the CDR3 is TGTGCCAGCGGCACTAGCGGGGGCACAGATACGCAGTATTTT.

This clonotype was picked up many times. The CDR3 is CASSDSGVEETQYF. As DNA, the CDR3 is TGTGCCAGCAGTGATTCAGGGGTGGAAGAGACCCAGTACTTC. This chain links TRBV2 with TRBJ2-5; D perhaps matches TRBD1 (6 bases). Germline V gene sequence: CDR1 SNHLY, CDR2 FYNNEI. Trimming removed 3 bases at V and 3 bases at J, with 11 bases between. The CDR3 spans 14 residues.

This clonotype appeared many times. The genes are TRBV7-2 and TRBJ1-3; D remains unclear. V lost 1 base, J lost 4 bases, and 11 bases lay in between. The germline CDR1 and CDR2 sequences are SGHTA and FQGNSA. The CDR3 is made up of 15 amino acids. Here the CDR3 reads CASSLGQVGGNTIYF. The CDR3 DNA sequence: TGTGCCAGCAGCTTAGGGCAGGTGGGGGGAAACACCATATATTTT.

This clonotype has ten or more counts. The chain couples TRBV20-1 to TRBJ2-2; 12 positions agree with TRBD1. The germline V gene has CDR1 DFQATT and CDR2 SNEGSKA (reference sequence). Germline trimming cut 5 bases from V and 6 bases from J; bases unmatched to any gene: 7. CDR3 length: 15 residues. The DNA for the CDR3 is TGCAGTGCTGCTCTCCGGGACAGGGGGCCCGGGGAGCTGTTTTTT. Amino acid sequence: CSAALRDRGPGELFF.

This clonotype was seen ten or more times. In DNA form, the CDR3 reads TGCGCCAGCAGCTCCCCCACCGGGACAGGGTCATTAGTTTCAGATACGCAGTATTTT. Translating it yields CASSSPTGTGSLVSDTQYF. The chain has TRBV5-1 and TRBJ2-3; TRBD1 agrees at 9 bases. The V gene end was trimmed by 3 bases and the J gene end by 4 bases; junction bases not matched to a gene: 18. The CDR3 totals 19 residues. CDR1 is SGHRS and CDR2 is YFSETQ in the germline V gene.

In this sample, this clonotype turned up a few times. This may arise from a read error, as a much more abundant clone is one base away. The chain has TRBV19 and TRBJ2-7, with TRBD1 matching 10 bases. CDR1 is LNHDA, CDR2 SQIVND, per germline (reference sequence). V shed 6 bases and J 1 base; nucleotides not matched to a gene: 3. The CDR3 runs to 14 residues. The CDR3 DNA sequence: TGTGCCAGTAGACCGGGACAGGGGTCCTACGAGCAGTACTTC. Amino acids: CASRPGQGSYEQYF.

The V gene is TRBV20-1, the J gene TRBJ1-1; D not certain. The V end was cut by 3 bases, the J end by 8 bases, with 16 bases between. The CDR3 loop spans 13 amino acids. CDR1 DFQATT and CDR2 SNEGSKA come from the germline V gene (reference sequence). The CDR3 loop is CSARPTTGSEAFF. The CDR3 DNA reads as TGCAGTGCTAGGCCCACTACGGGGTCAGAAGCTTTCTTT.

The V gene is TRBV12-3 or TRBV12-4, the J gene TRBJ1-2; D possibly corresponds to TRBD1 (5 bases). This CDR3 is built from 19 residues. The germline V and J ends were trimmed by 3 bases and 4 bases, with 27 bases remaining between them. The CDR3 nucleotides are TGTGCCAGCAGTTTTCAGTTCCGGGACCGAGGCCTAACCTTCTATGGCTACACCTTC. As protein: CASSFQFRDRGLTFYGYTF.